These 12 T cell receptor beta chains were sequenced from one sample in a study of blood T cell repertoires in COVID-19. Generated by immunoSEQ multiplex PCR, the TCRdb table keeps only in-frame clones and is missing some. This table holds 200,000 to 300,000 clones, more than 70% found once. The sample was peripheral blood. The receptors here all came from a woman in her 30s with COVID-19, enrolled during active disease.

The chain employs TRBV5-1 and TRBJ1-6; D ambiguous. There are 14 residues in the CDR3. Germline-derived CDR1 and CDR2 are SGHRS and YFSETQ. Trimming shortened V by 4 bases and J by 7 bases, and 12 bases separated the two germline ends. DNA of the CDR3: TGCGCCAGCAGCCCTGCCTCCCGGAATTCACCCCTCCACTTT. As protein: CASSPASRNSPLHF.

V gene TRBV2 combines with J gene TRBJ1-4; TRBD1 is a possible D gene (6 bases). The CDR3 runs 14 residues. CDR1 and CDR2 (germline): SNHLY, FYNNEI. V was cut by 6 bases and J by 6 bases, with 14 bases left in between. The CDR3 DNA reads as TGTGCCAGCAGCGGGGGGCTGGCGGATGAAAAACTGTTTTTT. Translated, it gives CASSGGLADEKLFF.

The chain is built from TRBV19 and TRBJ2-2; 7 bases align to TRBD1. The CDR3 extends over 15 amino acids. Germline CDR1 LNHDA, CDR2 SQIVND (reference sequence). The V segment lost 4 bases and the J segment 6 bases; nucleotides outside the gene matches: 8. The CDR3 loop is CASSKGQRESGELFF. CDR3 DNA sequence: TGTGCCAGTAGTAAGGGACAGAGGGAGTCCGGGGAGCTGTTTTTT.

V usage is TRBV4-2 and J usage is TRBJ1-4; 8 nucleotides agree with TRBD1. CDR1 LGHNA and CDR2 YNFKEQ come from the germline V gene. The CDR3 has 15 amino acids. The ends lost 0 bases at V and 4 bases at J; junction bases unmatched: 1. As DNA, the CDR3 is TGTGCCAGCAGCCAAGAGACAGGGGTTAATGAAAAACTGTTTTTT. Translation: CASSQETGVNEKLFF.

V and J are TRBV5-6 and TRBJ1-4, with a possible D match to TRBD1 (5 bases). CDR3 length equals 17 residues. Between the trimmed V and J ends, which lost 1 base and 0 bases, there was a span of 13 bases. CDR1 SGHDT and CDR2 YYEEEE come from the germline V gene. Here the CDR3 reads CASSLKTAFSTNEKLFF. CDR3 sequence (DNA): TGTGCCAGCAGCTTGAAGACAGCCTTTTCAACTAATGAAAAACTGTTTTTT. Full variable domain (rest looked up from reference TRBV5-6 and TRBJ1-4): DAGVTQSPTHLIKTRGQQVTLRCSPKSGHDTVSWYQQALGQGPQFIFQYYEEEERQRGNFPDRFSGHQFPNYSSELNVNALLLGDSALYLCASSLKTAFSTNEKLFFGSGTQLSVL.

The chain has TRBV7-6 and TRBJ2-2, with TRBD2 identical over 9 bases. Germline lookup yields CDR1 SGHVS and CDR2 FNYEAQ. This CDR3 is 16 amino acids long. The trim removed 1 base at V and 3 bases at J, leaving 3 bases unmatched. CDR3 DNA: TGTGCCAGCAGCTTAGAGACTAGCGGACACACCGGGGAGCTGTTTTTT. Its translation: CASSLETSGHTGELFF.

This chain joins TRBV4-2 and TRBJ2-7, with a weak D call TRBD2 (7 bases). In germline, CDR1 is LGHNA, CDR2 YNFKEQ. V was cut by 4 bases and J by 3 bases, with 16 bases left in between. CDR3 size: 15 residues. CDR3: CASSPIVGGGYEQYF. Here the CDR3 DNA reads TGTGCCAGCAGCCCCATCGTGGGAGGGGGCTACGAGCAGTACTTC.

The chain carries TRBV3-1 (or the pseudogene TRBV3-2) and TRBJ2-7, with 8 nucleotides matching TRBD2. The J segment lost 3 bases and the V segment lost 8 bases, leaving 12 bases of the junction unmatched. The CDR3 sequence is 15 residues long. The germline gives CDR1 LGHDT, CDR2 YNNKEL (reference sequence). In nucleotides, the CDR3 is TGTGCCAGCGCCCCGGATACTAGCGGATTCTACGAGCAGTACTTC. This codes for CASAPDTSGFYEQYF.

This rearrangement joins TRBV28 to TRBJ1-2; 10 bases line up with TRBD1. There are 15 residues in the CDR3. J was trimmed by 3 bases and V by 4 bases; bases with no gene match: 5. CDR1 is MDHEN and CDR2 is SYDVKM in the germline V gene. The CDR3, as DNA: TGTGCCAGCAGTTCCCCTGGACAGGGGGACTATGGCTACACCTTC. This translates into CASSSPGQGDYGYTF.

For the CDR3, the DNA is TGTGCCAGCAGCTTATCAGCAGGGCTCGGAAACACCATATATTTT. Protein: CASSLSAGLGNTIYF. V and J are TRBV7-9 and TRBJ1-3, with TRBD1 as a possible D gene (5 bases). This CDR3 has 15 amino acids. The germline gives CDR1 SEHNR, CDR2 FQNEAQ (reference sequence). V lost 2 bases, J lost 4 bases, and 12 bases lay in between.

The chain recombines TRBV28 with TRBJ2-7; D is undetermined. CDR1 and CDR2 from the germline V gene are MDHEN and SYDVKM. This CDR3 contains 12 residues. V was pared by 2 bases and J by 6 bases, with 8 bases between. CDR3 sequence reads: CASSLRYSEQYF. The CDR3 region has the DNA TGTGCCAGCAGTTTAAGATACAGCGAGCAGTACTTC.

The chain combines TRBV3-1 (or the pseudogene TRBV3-2) with TRBJ2-5; D is possibly TRBD2 (5 bases). The CDR3 has 14 amino acids. Trimming stripped 3 bases from V and 6 bases from J, with 14 bases between. Germline V gene lookup returns CDR1 LGHDT and CDR2 YNNKEL (reference sequence). The CDR3 loop reads CASSQHLAPQTQYF. As DNA, the CDR3 is TGTGCCAGCAGCCAGCACCTAGCTCCCCAGACCCAGTACTTC.